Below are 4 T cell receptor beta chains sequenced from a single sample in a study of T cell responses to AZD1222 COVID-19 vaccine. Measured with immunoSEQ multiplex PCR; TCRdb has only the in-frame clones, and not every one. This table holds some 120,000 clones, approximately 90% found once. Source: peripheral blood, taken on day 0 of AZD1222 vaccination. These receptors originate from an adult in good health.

This CDR3 reads CASSLYPGSNTGELFF. CDR3 bases: TGCGCCAGCAGCTTGTATCCGGGCTCGAACACCGGGGAGCTGTTTTTT. V and J are TRBV5-1 and TRBJ2-2, with no clear D. The CDR3 runs to 16 residues. Trimming removed 1 base at V and 0 bases at J, with 10 bases between. The germline V gene encodes CDR1 SGHRS and CDR2 YFSETQ.

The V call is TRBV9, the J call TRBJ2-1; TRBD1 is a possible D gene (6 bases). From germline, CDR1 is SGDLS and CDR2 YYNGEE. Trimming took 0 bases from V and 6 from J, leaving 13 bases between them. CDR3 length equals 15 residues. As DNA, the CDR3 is TGTGCCAGCAGCGTAGGATGGGGGCTCGGCAATGAGCAGTTCTTC. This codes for CASSVGWGLGNEQFF.

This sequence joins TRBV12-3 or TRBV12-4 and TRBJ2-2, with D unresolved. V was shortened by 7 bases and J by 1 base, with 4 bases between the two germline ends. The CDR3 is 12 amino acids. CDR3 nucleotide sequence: TGTGCCAGCACTGTGAACACCGGGGAGCTGTTTTTT. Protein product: CASTVNTGELFF.

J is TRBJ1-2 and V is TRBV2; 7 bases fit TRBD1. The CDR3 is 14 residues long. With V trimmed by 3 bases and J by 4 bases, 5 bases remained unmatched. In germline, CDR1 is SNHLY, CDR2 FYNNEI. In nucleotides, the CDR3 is TGTGCCAGCAGTGACGACAGGGTTAGCTATGGCTACACCTTC. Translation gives CASSDDRVSYGYTF.